Listed here is a single T cell receptor beta chain. Its antigen is unknown. TCRdb's copy holds only in-frame clones and misses some; the assay was immunoSEQ multiplex PCR. This repertoire shows roughly 2.1 million clones, under 95% found once; its top ten account for about 1.8%. This sample was included in a study of shared clonotypes between healthy human individuals. Only CD45RO-negative cells positively selected for CCR7 counted as naive CD8 cells, so terminally differentiated effector memory CD45RA+ cells were excluded. Study-level results: A handful of donors showed sharing of approximately 5% of naive CD4 clonotypes.

The CDR3 consists of 17 residues. In germline, CDR1 is MDHEN, CDR2 SYDVKM. V lost 2 bases, J lost 5 bases, and 19 bases lay in between. The rearrangement uses TRBV28 and TRBJ1-5, with D possibly matching TRBD1 (5 bases). The clonotype originates from a man between 18 and 29 years old in good health. Some clones in this sample may be carry-over from other donors' samples. What was sequenced was naive CD8+ T cells from PBMCs. The CDR3 loop is CASSLGAFPEWDQPQHF. The DNA of the CDR3 is TGTGCCAGCAGTTTAGGGGCCTTTCCTGAGTGGGATCAGCCCCAGCATTTT.